This note documents a single TCR beta chain sequence. Its antigen is still unknown. There are no base qualities to consult, and no much larger clone falls within one base. This sample was taken from a study of shared clonotypes between healthy human individuals (dated by TCRdb to about 2020). Study-level background: The cohort included a few men and a couple of women between 18 and 49 years of age. For each donor, three plates each were used for CD4 naive and CD4 memory, two plates were used for CD8 naive, and one plate was used for CD8 memory. To estimate repertoire size and how much clonotype sharing occurs between individuals, the study deeply sequenced the blood TCR repertoires of five or six healthy adults. To increase sequencing depth and limit assay-specific biases, TCR repertoire library preparation and sequencing were carried out by different laboratories using diverse techniques. Each donor's leukapheresis produced roughly between roughly 0.9 and 9 billion PBMCs.

CDR1 and CDR2 are read off the germline V gene as LGHNA and YNFKEQ. The CDR3 holds 13 amino acids from the cysteine to the phenylalanine. The sequence is cut down to CDR3 DNA, 39 bases in frame from base 1. V sheds 5 bases and J sheds 2 bases, leaving 9 bases between their ends. Using the deep immunoSEQ assay, multiplex PCR amplified TCR CDR3 regions from genomic DNA. For each cell subset, the extracted genomic DNA was distributed evenly across all wells of several immunoSEQ 96-well plates, and each plate served as one replicate. For sorted subsets, about 220 ng of genomic DNA, equivalent to 30,000 or so T cell genomes, went into each replicate PCR. Purified libraries were quantified with a Qubit 3.0 fluorometer, sized on a Bioanalyzer 2100, and re-quantified with the KAPA Library Quantification kit. A separate single-read 150-cycle Illumina NextSeq 550 flow cell was used to sequence each immunoSEQ 96-well plate. The original pipeline was this. Because the immunoSEQ output included only junctional sequences and no quality scores, the filtering could not be the same as the filtering used for full-length reads. Sequences were annotated with PyIR, a Python wrapper for IgBLAST v1.9, and V/J genes and CDR3 were assigned using IMGT germline references. Reads with weak V/J assignments (E-value above 1e-6), missing CDR3, stop codons, out-of-frame junctions, or ambiguous translated residues were removed. V3J clonotypes were defined as sequences sharing the same inferred V gene, J gene, and CDR3 amino acid sequence. To compute the percentage overlap between repertoires, the number of shared unique clonotypes was divided by the size of the smaller repertoire. Richness of each repertoire was evaluated using RTK rarefaction, the Chao1 estimator, and Recon v2.1 estimates of unobserved clonotypes. Generation probabilities were computed with OLGA for all TCRbeta clonotypes obtained by the gDNA method from several donors. TCRdb retrieved this table from immuneACCESS and kept in-frame rearrangements only. Not all clones are present; in checked studies, unresolved V genes account for under half, and no reason is known for the remainder. The D gene and trimming were derived from the DNA, and the V and J assignments and clone size from that table. This sample holds roughly 2 million clones; roughly 94% were observed only once. Approximately 0.13% of the sample lies in the top ten.

Summary of the overall study and its limitations: Across a few donors, around 5.4% of naive CD4, approximately 3.5% of naive CD8, approximately 2.5% of memory CD4, and 0.4% of memory CD8 clonotypes were shared. Larger estimated clonotype richness was generally found for naive subsets than for memory subsets. Based on pairwise subsampling, the degree of clonotype sharing among donors was expected to be affected by sequencing depth. Because the study included a small number of donors, the genetic and exposure-history diversity represented was limited. Even with the large sequencing depth, rarefaction of the sorted-subset datasets indicated that sequencing was incomplete. Only blood was sampled, and tissue TCR repertoires likely differ from those in blood. Compared with non-shared clonotypes, the clonotypes found in all four sorted-subset donors had higher generation probabilities.

Donors were healthy HIV-negative adults with no recently reported acute infections or vaccinations. All donors were Caucasian adults living in Nashville, Tennessee, USA. Magnetic negative selection was used to enrich CD4+ T cells, after which naive cells were positively selected on CD45RA and the negative fraction became the memory subset. Blood was collected by leukapheresis, and PBMCs were isolated by Ficoll-Histopaque density gradient centrifugation and then cryopreserved in liquid nitrogen vapor phase. Analytical flow cytometry was used to check the purity and quantity of each magnetically sorted T cell population. Genomic DNA was isolated from every sorted fraction and measured by UV absorbance on a Nanodrop 2000c.

The TCR sequence derives from a man younger than 35 in good health. The sequence joins TRBV4-2 to TRBJ2-5; no confident D gene assignment can be made. What was sequenced was naive CD4+ T cells sorted from blood. The intended sense of this specimen's cell subset or site label: CD45RA+ positively selected. The CDR3 reads as follows: CASSKRTQETQYF. The nucleotide sequence reads TGTGCCAGCAGCAAACGTACACAAGAGACCCAGTACTTC.